The TCR beta chain under discussion was sequenced for a study of blood T cell repertoires in COVID-19. Study-level information: Material from acute and convalescent COVID-19 was sourced from the United States, Italy and Spain. The cDNA or gDNA used as material had been derived from T cells, B-cell-depleted T cells, or PBMCs.

The CDR3 has 14 amino acids. V lost 6 bases and J lost 6; bases outside the gene matches: 7. Germline V gene sequence: CDR1 MRHNA, CDR2 SNTAGT. In the original processing: Estimates of nucleated cell counts were drawn from the amplification of reference gene primers. Assay: immunoSEQ multiplex PCR; the TCRdb copy retains only in-frame clones and omits some. The DNA gave D and trimming, while V, J and clone size come from that table. Of 250,000 or so clones listed, approximately 90% are singletons. Note on this clone: Other DNA sequences of this sample code for an identical CDR3.

Donors were grouped by their self-reported clinical history. The chain has TRBV6-4 and TRBJ2-2; 7 nucleotides line up with TRBD1. The sequence derives from a woman in her twenties or thirties with acute COVID-19. Sequencing input: PBMCs or T cells enriched from blood (not recorded which). This chain's CDR3 is CASSATGASGELFF. The CDR3 DNA is TGTGCCAGCAGCGCCACAGGGGCCTCCGGGGAGCTGTTTTTT.